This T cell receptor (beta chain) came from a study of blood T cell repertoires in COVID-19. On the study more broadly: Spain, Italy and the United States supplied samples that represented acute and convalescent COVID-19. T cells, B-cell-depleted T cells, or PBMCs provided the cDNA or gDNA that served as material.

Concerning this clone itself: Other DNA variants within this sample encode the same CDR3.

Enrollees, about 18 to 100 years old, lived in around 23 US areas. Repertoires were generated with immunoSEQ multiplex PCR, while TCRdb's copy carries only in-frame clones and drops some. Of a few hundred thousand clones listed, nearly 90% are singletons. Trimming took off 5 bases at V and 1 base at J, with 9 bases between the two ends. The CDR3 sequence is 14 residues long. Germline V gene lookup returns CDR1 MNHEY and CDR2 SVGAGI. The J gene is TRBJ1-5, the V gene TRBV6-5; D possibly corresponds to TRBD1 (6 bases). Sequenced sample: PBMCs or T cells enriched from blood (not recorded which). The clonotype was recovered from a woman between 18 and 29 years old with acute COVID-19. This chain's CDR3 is CASSLGQSNQPQHF. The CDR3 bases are TGTGCCAGCAGTCTCGGACAGAGCAATCAGCCCCAGCATTTT.